A selection of T cell receptor beta chains follows, all from one sample in a study of T cell responses to AZD1222 COVID-19 vaccine. Generated by immunoSEQ multiplex PCR, the TCRdb table keeps only in-frame clones and is missing some. The sample has about 55,000 clones, about 87% seen once. The sequencing here drew on peripheral blood, taken on day 0 of AZD1222 vaccination. Source of these receptors: an adult in good health. The CDR3 runs from the conserved cysteine through the conserved F or W. The order of the fields is clone size, J gene, D gene, V gene, CDR3 DNA, CDR3 protein. A D gene is named only where the DNA matches it firmly. Clone size is shown for a subset of rows, as once, few, many or a class of expanded clone.

.	TRBJ2-7	TRBD2	TRBV11-2	TGTGCCAGCAGCTTAGTACTAGCGGGGGACGAGCAGTACTTC	CASSLVLAGDEQYF
once	TRBJ2-1	.	TRBV20-1	TGCAGTGCACATACAGGGTTTAGCAAGTTCTTC	CSAHTGFSKFF
.	TRBJ2-2	TRBD1	TRBV27	TGTGCCAGCAGTTCCGGGACAGATAACACCGGGGAGCTGTTTTTT	CASSSGTDNTGELFF
.	TRBJ2-3	TRBD1	TRBV2	TGTGCCAGCAGTGAGAGGGACAGGGAGGGAGATACGCAGTATTTT	CASSERDREGDTQYF
.	TRBJ1-1	.	TRBV5-1	TGCGCCAGCAGCCGAATGCCGGGCCCCGGAGGAAACACTGAAGCTTTCTTT	CASSRMPGPGGNTEAFF
.	TRBJ1-2	.	TRBV28	TGTGCCATCGCACAGGGAAGTGGCTACACCTTC	CAIAQGSGYTF
.	TRBJ2-5	TRBD2	TRBV7-9	TGTGCCAGCGAGGGAACCAGCGGGAGGTTGGAGACCCAGTACTTC	CASEGTSGRLETQYF
.	TRBJ1-5	.	TRBV7-2	TGTGCCAGCAGCCCACAATCGGGCAGGGCAAATCAGCCCCAGCATTTT	CASSPQSGRANQPQHF
.	TRBJ1-6	.	TRBV5-8	TGTGCCAGCAGTCGGGGAGGAGGTTCACCCCTCCACTTT	CASSRGGGSPLHF
.	TRBJ1-3	.	TRBV19	TGTGCCAGTAGTATCTCGGGCCCCAGGGGTGGAAACACCATATATTTT	CASSISGPRGGNTIYF
.	TRBJ2-1	TRBD2	TRBV7-2	TGTGCCAGCAGCCCAGGACTAGCGGGAGTGGTGGAGCAGTTCTTC	CASSPGLAGVVEQFF
.	TRBJ2-1	TRBD2	TRBV7-3	TGTGCCAGCAGCCTACAGACTAGCGGGAGGGGGAATGAGCAGTTCTTC	CASSLQTSGRGNEQFF
.	TRBJ1-4	TRBD1	TRBV30	TGTGCCTGGAGTGCCACCCCGGGACGACAGGGGGCGGGGGAAAAACTGTTTTTT	CAWSATPGRQGAGEKLFF
.	TRBJ2-6	.	TRBV4-1	TGCGCCAGCAGCCAAGATCAGGGCACTGGGGCCAACGTCCTGACTTTC	CASSQDQGTGANVLTF
.	TRBJ1-1	.	TRBV5-1	TGCGCCAGCAGCCCCCGTTTAACCCCCCCTGAAGCTTTCTTT	CASSPRLTPPEAFF
.	TRBJ1-2	TRBD1	TRBV15	TGTGCCACCAGCAGAGACCGTACCGGGACAGGGGATGGCTACACCTTC	CATSRDRTGTGDGYTF
.	TRBJ1-4	.	TRBV28	TGTGCCAGCAGTTTAGAGGTTGAAAAACTGTTTTTT	CASSLEVEKLFF
.	TRBJ1-1	.	TRBV19	TGTGCGAGTGGGTTTAGGCAACGGGAAAACACTGAAGCTTTCTTT	CASGFRQRENTEAFF
.	TRBJ2-1	TRBD2	TRBV2	TGTGCCAGCAAAGGAGGCGGGGGATCGTACAATGAGCAGTTCTTC	CASKGGGGSYNEQFF
.	TRBJ2-7	TRBD1	TRBV5-6	TGTGCCAGCAGCTTGGGGGGGACAGGCCAGGACGAGCAGTACTTC	CASSLGGTGQDEQYF
.	TRBJ1-1	.	TRBV19	TGTGCCAGCTCAATGAGGAGTACTGAAGCTTTCTTT	CASSMRSTEAFF
.	TRBJ1-6	.	TRBV30	TGTGCCTGGAGTTTCAGCGCGGGGAATTCACCCCTCCACTTT	CAWSFSAGNSPLHF
.	TRBJ2-5	.	TRBV7-6	TGTGCCAGCAGCTTAGGGCGGGGTAACGTGAGAGAGACCCAGTACTTC	CASSLGRGNVRETQYF
.	TRBJ2-1	.	TRBV13	TGTGCCAGCAGCCGACTCTACAATGAGCAGTTCTTC	CASSRLYNEQFF
.	TRBJ2-1	TRBD2	TRBV19	TGTGCCAGTAGTGCCCGAGCGGGAGGCTTGAATGAGCAGTTCTTC	CASSARAGGLNEQFF
.	TRBJ2-1	TRBD2	TRBV6-5	TGTGCCAGCAGTTACTCGATATTGCCAACTAGCGGACCGCAGTTCTTC	CASSYSILPTSGPQFF
.	TRBJ1-2	.	TRBV29-1	TGCAGCGTTGATTTTGGGTCCAGGACTAACTATGGCTACACCTTC	CSVDFGSRTNYGYTF
few	TRBJ2-2	TRBD2	TRBV4-1	TGCGCCAGCAGCCCACAGGCGGGGGCGAACACCGGGGAGCTGTTTTTT	CASSPQAGANTGELFF
once	TRBJ2-3	.	TRBV5-4	TGTGCCAGCAGACCAGAGGGCCAAGGGGATACGCAGTATTTT	CASRPEGQGDTQYF
few	TRBJ1-1	TRBD1	TRBV5-1	TGCGCCAGCTTGGGACAGACCAACACTGAAGCTTTCTTT	CASLGQTNTEAFF
few	TRBJ1-5	.	TRBV4-1	TGCGCCAGCAGCCCGCAGGGGTGGGATCAGCCCCAGCATTTT	CASSPQGWDQPQHF
.	TRBJ1-1	TRBD1	TRBV19	TGTGCCAGTAGTACCGACAGGGGGGGCACTGAAGCTTTCTTT	CASSTDRGGTEAFF
.	TRBJ2-2	.	TRBV11-3	TGTGCCAGCAGCTTAGAGGGGGGTGACACCGGGGAGCTGTTTTTT	CASSLEGGDTGELFF
.	TRBJ2-5	.	TRBV2	TGTGCCAGCAGTGAAGCTAGGGGCCCTGCAGGGACCCAGTACTTC	CASSEARGPAGTQYF
.	TRBJ2-1	TRBD2	TRBV24-1	TGTGCCACCGTCGGGACTAGCGGATACAATGAGCAGTTCTTC	CATVGTSGYNEQFF
.	TRBJ2-5	.	TRBV2	TGTGCCTCCCGGCTAGAGACCCAGTACTTC	CASRLETQYF
.	TRBJ2-4	.	TRBV6-5	TGTGCCAGCAGTCGAAACATTCAGTACTTC	CASSRNIQYF
.	TRBJ1-4	.	TRBV11-3	TGTGCCAGCAGCACTGACAGGGAAAAACTGTTTTTT	CASSTDREKLFF
.	TRBJ1-2	.	TRBV28	TGTGCCAGCAGTTCGGGCCAGACCTATGGCTACACCTTC	CASSSGQTYGYTF
.	TRBJ1-2	.	TRBV30	TGTGCCTGGAGTTGGGGGGCCTATGGCTACACCTTC	CAWSWGAYGYTF
.	TRBJ2-1	.	TRBV5-4	TGTGCCAGCAGCTTGGAGGGAGTGCGGAATGAGCAGTTCTTC	CASSLEGVRNEQFF